This TCR beta chain is from a study of blood T cell repertoires in COVID-19. About this clone: This sample includes further DNA sequences coding for the same CDR3.

The repertoire was sequenced with immunoSEQ multiplex PCR; TCRdb's copy has only in-frame clones and lacks some. The repertoire includes approximately 250,000 clones, approximately 90% of them detected once, and over 2% sits in the top ten. V was pared by 4 bases and J by 4 bases, with 6 bases of the junction left unmatched. The CDR3 contains 15 residues. From germline, CDR1 is SGHTA and CDR2 FQGTGA. Participants, about 18 to 90 years old, spanned around 25 US areas. The chain links TRBV7-3 to TRBJ2-1; 8 nucleotides agree with TRBD2. The source of this sequence is a woman in her sixties in a cohort exposed to, infected with or recovered from COVID-19 (not recorded which). The sample taken for sequencing was PBMCs or T cells enriched from blood (not recorded which). CDR3 amino acids: CASSSPTSGYNEQFF. CDR3 nucleotide sequence: TGTGCCAGCAGCTCCCCAACTAGCGGTTACAATGAGCAGTTCTTC.